The 9 T cell receptor beta chains given below trace back to one sample, sequenced in a study of beta chain features in type 1 diabetes. Regarding the study as a whole: A moderate, significant TCRB CDR3 shortening appeared in type 1 diabetes across four CD4+ subsets.

Their antigens remain unidentified. Expressed TCRB transcripts got sequenced, as all isolated RNA was reverse transcribed. The assay was immunoSEQ multiplex PCR, and TCRdb's table has in-frame clones only and misses some. The sample holds around 250,000 clones, about 13% seen once. Input material: naive CD4+ T cells from blood. The receptor set was obtained from a man aged 25-45 years with type 1 diabetes.

In this sample, this clone turned up a few times. The chain employs TRBV19 and TRBJ2-1; D is perhaps TRBD1 (5 bases). The CDR3 has 14 amino acids. V gave up 5 bases and J gave up 9 bases, with 17 bases separating them. Germline V gives CDR1 LNHDA, CDR2 SQIVND (reference sequence). This chain's CDR3 is CASSLSGPSLEQFF. The CDR3 coding sequence is TGTGCCAGTAGTTTATCAGGGCCCAGTCTTGAGCAGTTCTTC.

The rearrangement joins TRBV5-4 to TRBJ2-7, with D perhaps TRBD1 (6 bases). The CDR3 sequence is 12 residues long. V was pared by 3 bases and J by 5 bases, with 9 bases between. Germline V gene lookup returns CDR1 SGHNT and CDR2 YYREEE (reference sequence). The CDR3 sequence: CASSSEGDEQYF. The CDR3 coding sequence is TGTGCCAGCAGCTCAGAGGGGGACGAGCAGTACTTC. The complete variable domain, with remaining parts taken from reference TRBV5-4 and TRBJ2-7, reads ETGVTQSPTHLIKTRGQQVTLRCSSQSGHNTVSWYQQALGQGPQFIFQYYREEENGRGNFPPRFSGLQFPNYSSELNVNALELDDSALYLCASSSEGDEQYFGPGTRLTVT.

This clone was observed a handful of times. The chain is built from TRBV7-9 and TRBJ2-5, with D maybe TRBD1 (5 bases). The CDR3 is made up of 14 amino acids. Germline CDR1 SEHNR, CDR2 FQNEAQ (reference sequence). Trimming took off 4 bases at V and 9 bases at J, with 18 bases between the two ends. DNA for the CDR3: TGTGCCAGCAGCTCACGACAGCTGGTAAAGGCCCAGTACTTC. Translating it yields CASSSRQLVKAQYF.

This clone has just a few counts. The chain has TRBV14 and TRBJ2-2; no clear D gene. Looked up from germline, CDR1 is SGHDN and CDR2 is FVKESK. This CDR3 contains 15 residues. V lost 7 bases and J 0 bases, leaving 12 bases between the germline ends. The DNA for the CDR3 is TGTGCCAGCACATCTGGCAGAACGAACACCGGGGAGCTGTTTTTT. It is translated as CASTSGRTNTGELFF.

In this sample, this clone turned up a few times. The CDR3 sequence: CASSSPAEGEQYF. CDR3 coding DNA: TGTGCCAGCAGTTCCCCAGCGGAAGGCGAGCAGTACTTC. The chain has TRBV28 and TRBJ2-7, with D possibly TRBD2 on 5 matching bases. V gave up 4 bases and J gave up 6 bases, with 13 bases separating them. The CDR3 spans 13 residues. Germline-derived CDR1 and CDR2 are MDHEN and SYDVKM.

In this sample, this clone turned up a few times. V usage is TRBV7-2 and J usage is TRBJ2-1; 11 bases map to TRBD2. This CDR3 spans 15 amino acids. The germline V gene encodes CDR1 SGHTA and CDR2 FQGNSA. V was clipped by 3 bases and J by 16 bases; unmatched bases: 14. CDR3 region: CASSFLLAGVISHFF. The CDR3 DNA follows: TGTGCCAGCAGCTTCCTACTAGCGGGAGTAATCAGTCACTTCTTC.

The sample holds a few counts of this clone. The chain has TRBV5-1 and TRBJ1-1; no reliable D call. CDR1 SGHRS and CDR2 YFSETQ come from the germline V gene. The V and J ends lost 2 bases and 1 base respectively, with 9 bases between them. This CDR3 contains 14 residues. This CDR3 reads CASSFLPGNTEAFF. DNA for the CDR3: TGCGCCAGCAGCTTTTTACCAGGGAACACTGAAGCTTTCTTT.

In its sample, this clone was seen a few times. The chain couples TRBV2 to TRBJ2-3; TRBD2 is a possible D gene (5 bases). The CDR3 totals 14 residues. Looked up from germline, CDR1 is SNHLY and CDR2 is FYNNEI. Trimming took off 4 bases at V and 6 bases at J, with 14 bases between the two ends. The CDR3 is CASSVQRRSDTQYF. In nucleotides, the CDR3 is TGTGCCAGCAGTGTCCAGCGGAGATCGGATACGCAGTATTTT.

The CDR3 coding sequence is TGTGCCAGCAGCCAAGTCTGGGGGCAAGGAAATGAGCAGTTCTTC. Translated: CASSQVWGQGNEQFF. The rearrangement links TRBV14 to TRBJ2-1; D perhaps matches TRBD1 (6 bases). Trimming left V 1 base short and J 7 bases short, with 14 bases between. This CDR3 region has 15 residues. Per germline, CDR1 SGHDN and CDR2 FVKESK.